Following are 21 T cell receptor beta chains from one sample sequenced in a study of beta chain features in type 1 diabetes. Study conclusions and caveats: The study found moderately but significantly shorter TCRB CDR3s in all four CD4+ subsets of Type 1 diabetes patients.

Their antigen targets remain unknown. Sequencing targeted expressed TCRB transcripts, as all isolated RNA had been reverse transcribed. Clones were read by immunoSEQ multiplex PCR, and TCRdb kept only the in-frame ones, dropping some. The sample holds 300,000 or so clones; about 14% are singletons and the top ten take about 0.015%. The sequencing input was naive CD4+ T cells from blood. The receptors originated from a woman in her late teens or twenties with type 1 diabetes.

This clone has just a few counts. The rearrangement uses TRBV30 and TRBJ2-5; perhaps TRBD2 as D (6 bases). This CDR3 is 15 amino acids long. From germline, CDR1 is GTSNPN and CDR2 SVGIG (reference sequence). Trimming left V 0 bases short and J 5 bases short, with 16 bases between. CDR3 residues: CAWSVPRGRAETQYF. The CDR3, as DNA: TGTGCCTGGAGTGTACCCCGGGGGAGAGCGGAGACCCAGTACTTC.

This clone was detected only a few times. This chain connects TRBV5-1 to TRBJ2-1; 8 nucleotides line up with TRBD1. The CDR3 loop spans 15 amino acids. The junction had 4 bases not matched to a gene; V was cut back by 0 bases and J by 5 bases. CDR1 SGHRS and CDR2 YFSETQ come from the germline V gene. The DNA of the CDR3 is TGCGCCAGCAGCTTGGTCAGGGGGCAGAACAATGAGCAGTTCTTC. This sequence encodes CASSLVRGQNNEQFF.

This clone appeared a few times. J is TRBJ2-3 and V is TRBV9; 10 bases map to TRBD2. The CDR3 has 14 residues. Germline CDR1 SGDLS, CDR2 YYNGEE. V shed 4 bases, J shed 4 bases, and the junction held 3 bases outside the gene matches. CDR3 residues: CASSMGLASDTQYF. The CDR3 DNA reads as TGTGCCAGCAGCATGGGACTAGCGTCAGATACGCAGTATTTT.

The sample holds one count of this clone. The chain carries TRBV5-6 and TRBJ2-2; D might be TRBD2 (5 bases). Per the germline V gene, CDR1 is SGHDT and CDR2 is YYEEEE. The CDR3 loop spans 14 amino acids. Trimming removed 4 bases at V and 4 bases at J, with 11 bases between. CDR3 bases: TGTGCCAGCAGCCCTACTAGAGCCACCGGGGAGCTGTTTTTT. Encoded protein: CASSPTRATGELFF.

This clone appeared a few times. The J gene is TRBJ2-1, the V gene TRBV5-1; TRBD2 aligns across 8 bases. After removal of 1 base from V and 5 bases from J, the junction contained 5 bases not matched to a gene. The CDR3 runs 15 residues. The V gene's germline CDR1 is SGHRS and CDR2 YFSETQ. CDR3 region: CASSLSTSGNNEQFF. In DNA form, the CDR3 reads TGCGCCAGCAGCTTGTCTACTAGCGGTAACAATGAGCAGTTCTTC.

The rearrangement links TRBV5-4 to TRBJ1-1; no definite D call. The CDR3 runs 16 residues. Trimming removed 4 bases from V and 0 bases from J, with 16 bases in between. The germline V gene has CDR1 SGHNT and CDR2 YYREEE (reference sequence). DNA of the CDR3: TGTGCCAGCAGCCCCCCCGGCTCTAGAGTGAACACTGAAGCTTTCTTT. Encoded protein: CASSPPGSRVNTEAFF.

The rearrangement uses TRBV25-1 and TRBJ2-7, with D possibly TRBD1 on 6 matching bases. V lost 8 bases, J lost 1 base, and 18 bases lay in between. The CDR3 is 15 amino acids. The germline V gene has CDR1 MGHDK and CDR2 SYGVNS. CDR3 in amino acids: CASGKTGPRSYEQYF. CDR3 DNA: TGTGCCAGCGGGAAAACAGGGCCCCGATCCTACGAGCAGTACTTC.

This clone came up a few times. The CDR3 coding sequence is TGCGCCAGCAGCTTGGTACCCGGGACAGGGGGCGTCGAGCAGTACTTC. Protein product: CASSLVPGTGGVEQYF. The chain joins TRBV5-1 to TRBJ2-7; the match to TRBD1 covers 12 bases. This CDR3 comprises 16 residues. V trimming: 0 bases; J trimming: 6 bases; junction bases outside the gene matches: 7. Germline CDR1 and CDR2: SGHRS and YFSETQ.

The CDR3 bases are TGTGCCAGCTCACCACCGATGACGGGAGGGGTTTCAGAGACCCAGTACTTC. It is translated as CASSPPMTGGVSETQYF. The rearrangement joins TRBV18 to TRBJ2-5; 8 bases map to TRBD2. This CDR3 has 17 amino acids. The V gene's germline CDR1 is KGHSH and CDR2 LQKENI. V lost 0 bases, J lost 4 bases, and 10 bases stayed unmatched.

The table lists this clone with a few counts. CDR3 nucleotide sequence: TGTGCCATCAGTAGGGACTCCTACGAGCAGTACGTC. Translating gives CAISRDSYEQYV. The chain links TRBV10-3 to TRBJ2-7; D remains unclear. Germline V gene data show CDR1 as ENHRY and CDR2 as SYGVKD. Between the trimmed V and J ends, which lost 5 bases and 0 bases, there was a span of 5 bases. CDR3 length equals 12 residues.

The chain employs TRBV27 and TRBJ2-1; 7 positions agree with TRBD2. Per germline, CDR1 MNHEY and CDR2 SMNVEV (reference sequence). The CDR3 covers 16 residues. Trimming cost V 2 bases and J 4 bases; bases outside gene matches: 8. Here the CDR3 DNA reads TGTGCCAGCAGTTTAAGGACGGCTAGCGGTTACAATGAGCAGTTCTTC. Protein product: CASSLRTASGYNEQFF.

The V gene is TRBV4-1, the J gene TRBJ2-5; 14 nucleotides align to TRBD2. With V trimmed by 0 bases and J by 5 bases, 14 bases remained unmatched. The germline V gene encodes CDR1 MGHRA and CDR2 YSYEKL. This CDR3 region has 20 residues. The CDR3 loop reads CASSQDWGGTSGRGGETQYF. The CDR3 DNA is TGCGCCAGCAGCCAAGATTGGGGTGGGACTAGCGGGAGAGGGGGGGAGACCCAGTACTTC.

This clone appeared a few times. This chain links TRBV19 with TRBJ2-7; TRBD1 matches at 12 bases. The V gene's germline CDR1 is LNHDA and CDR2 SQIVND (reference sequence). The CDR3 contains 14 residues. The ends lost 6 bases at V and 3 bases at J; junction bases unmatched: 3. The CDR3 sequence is CASRGTGGNYEQYF. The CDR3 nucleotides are TGTGCCAGTAGAGGGACAGGGGGCAACTACGAGCAGTACTTC.

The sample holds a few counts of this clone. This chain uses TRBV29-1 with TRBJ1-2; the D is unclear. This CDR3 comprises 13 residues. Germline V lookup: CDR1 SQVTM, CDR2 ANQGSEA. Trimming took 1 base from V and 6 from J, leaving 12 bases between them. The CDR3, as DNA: TGCAGCGTTGAAGTGCAGGACTGGAATGGCTACACCTTC. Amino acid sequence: CSVEVQDWNGYTF.

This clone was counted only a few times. The CDR3 is CASSRLAGANNEQFF. CDR3 in DNA: TGCGCCAGCAGTCGACTAGCGGGGGCAAACAATGAGCAGTTCTTC. This sequence joins TRBV5-1 and TRBJ2-1; the match to TRBD2 covers 12 bases. Trimming at V came to 5 bases and at J to 5 bases, leaving 5 bases not matched to a gene. Germline assignment: CDR1 SGHRS and CDR2 YFSETQ. The CDR3 extends over 15 amino acids.

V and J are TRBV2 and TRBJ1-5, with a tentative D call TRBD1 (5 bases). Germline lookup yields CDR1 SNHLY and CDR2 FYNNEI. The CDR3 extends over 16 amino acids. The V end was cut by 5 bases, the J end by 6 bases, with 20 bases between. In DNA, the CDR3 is TGTGCCAGCAGTATAACTTCAGGGAGGAGCGGTCAGCCCCAGCATTTT. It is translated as CASSITSGRSGQPQHF.

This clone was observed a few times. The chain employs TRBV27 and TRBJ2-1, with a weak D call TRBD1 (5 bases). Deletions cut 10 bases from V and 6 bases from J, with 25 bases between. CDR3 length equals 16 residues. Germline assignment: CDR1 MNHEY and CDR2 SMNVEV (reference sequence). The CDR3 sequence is CATLSFIRGRGNEQFF. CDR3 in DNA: TGTGCCACCCTGAGCTTCATAAGGGGTAGAGGCAATGAGCAGTTCTTC.

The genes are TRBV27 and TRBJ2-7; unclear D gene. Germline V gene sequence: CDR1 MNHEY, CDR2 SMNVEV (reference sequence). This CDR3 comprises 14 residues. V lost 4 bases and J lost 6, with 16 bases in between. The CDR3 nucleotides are TGTGCCAGCAGTTGGCGGAACGGAGCCGTCGAGCAGTACTTC. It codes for CASSWRNGAVEQYF.

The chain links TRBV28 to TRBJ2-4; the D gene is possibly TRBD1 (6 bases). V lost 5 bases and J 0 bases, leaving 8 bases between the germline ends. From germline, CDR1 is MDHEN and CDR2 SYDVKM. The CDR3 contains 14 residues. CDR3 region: CASSQQGAKNIQYF. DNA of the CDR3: TGTGCCAGCAGTCAACAGGGAGCCAAAAACATTCAGTACTTC. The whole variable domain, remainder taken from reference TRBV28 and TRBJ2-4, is DVKVTQSSRYLVKRTGEKVFLECVQDMDHENMFWYRQDPGLGLRLIYFSYDVKMKEKGDIPEGYSVSREKKERFSLILESASTNQTSMYLCASSQQGAKNIQYFGAGTRLSVL.

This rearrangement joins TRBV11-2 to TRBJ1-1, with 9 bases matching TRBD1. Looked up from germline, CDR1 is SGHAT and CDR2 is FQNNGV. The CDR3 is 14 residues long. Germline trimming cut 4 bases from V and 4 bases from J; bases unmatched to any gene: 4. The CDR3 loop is CASSYHRGPTEAFF. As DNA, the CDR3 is TGTGCCAGCAGCTATCACAGGGGGCCCACTGAAGCTTTCTTT.

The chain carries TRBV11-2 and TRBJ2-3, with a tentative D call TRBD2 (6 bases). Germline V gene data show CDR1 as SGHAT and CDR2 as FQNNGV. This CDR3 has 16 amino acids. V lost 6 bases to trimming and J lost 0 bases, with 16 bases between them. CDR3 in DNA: TGTGCCAGCAGATATAGCGGCAGGACTAGCACAGATACGCAGTATTTT. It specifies CASRYSGRTSTDTQYF. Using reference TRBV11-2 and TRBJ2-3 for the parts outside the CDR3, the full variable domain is EAGVAQSPRYKIIEKRQSVAFWCNPISGHATLYWYQQILGQGPKLLIQFQNNGVVDDSQLPKDRFSAERLKGVDSTLKIQPAKLEDSAVYLCASRYSGRTSTDTQYFGPGTRLTVL.